Listed below are T cell receptor beta chains from one sample, sequenced in a study of shared clonotypes between healthy human individuals. The protocol was immunoSEQ multiplex PCR, while the TCRdb copy is restricted to in-frame clones and leaves out a portion. This table holds about 480,000 clones, 60% to 80% found once. Sequencing was carried out using PBMCs. Receptors were obtained from a woman aged 40 to 50 in good health. Some clones in this sample may be carry-over from other donors' samples. Both conserved end residues are part of each CDR3. A D gene is named only where the DNA matches it firmly. Rows may omit the clone size; those that give it use once, few, many or a size class.

size	V	J	D	DNA	CDR3
NA	TRBV5-1	TRBJ2-5	TRBD2	TGCGCCAGCAGCTCCGGACTAGCGGGAGTGACGGAGACCCAGTACTTC	CASSSGLAGVTETQYF
NA	TRBV5-1	TRBJ1-4	TRBD1	TGCGCCAGCAGCCCTACAGGGGCTCTGGGTGAAAAACTGTTTTTT	CASSPTGALGEKLFF
NA	TRBV19	TRBJ2-5	NA	TGTGCCAGTAGTTTAGGGGGTGTGGCGGGAGAGGAGACCCAGTACTTC	CASSLGGVAGEETQYF
NA	TRBV6-1	TRBJ1-4	NA	TGTGCCAGCAGTGAAGCCCCGGGCGGTGAAAAACTGTTTTTT	CASSEAPGGEKLFF
NA	TRBV5-1	TRBJ2-5	TRBD2	TGCGCCAGCAGCAAGGGACTAGCGGGAGGGCTACAAGAGACCCAGTACTTC	CASSKGLAGGLQETQYF
NA	TRBV19	TRBJ2-7	TRBD1	TGTGCCAGTAGCGTACGACAGGGTCCCTACGAGCAGTACTTC	CASSVRQGPYEQYF
once	TRBV7-2	TRBJ2-3	TRBD2	TGTGCCAGCAGCTTACGAGGTTTAGCGGGAGATACGCAGTATTTT	CASSLRGLAGDTQYF
NA	TRBV11-2	TRBJ2-4	NA	TGTGCCAGCAGCCCGCTGGTGGGAGTGAACATTCAGTACTTC	CASSPLVGVNIQYF
NA	TRBV7-9	TRBJ1-1	TRBD1	TGTGCCAGCAGCCAGGACAGGGAGGGGACTGAAGCTTTCTTT	CASSQDREGTEAFF
NA	TRBV6-6	TRBJ2-1	NA	TGTGCCAGCAGTTACGTTGGGGATGAGCAGTTCTTC	CASSYVGDEQFF
NA	TRBV5-4	TRBJ2-3	TRBD1	TGTGCCAGCAGTCCCGGGACAGGGGGGGTAGATACGCAGTATTTT	CASSPGTGGVDTQYF
once	TRBV7-9	TRBJ1-1	NA	TGTGCCAGCAGCTTAATTAGGAGATCGAGAGGGGTGAACACTGAAGCTTTCTTT	CASSLIRRSRGVNTEAFF
once	TRBV7-8	TRBJ2-3	NA	TGTGCCAGCAGTTTAACTAGTACCAAAGATACGCAGTATTTT	CASSLTSTKDTQYF
NA	TRBV4-3	TRBJ2-1	NA	TGCGCCAGCAGCCAAGTGTTGGCCAGCTCCTACAATGAGCAGTTCTTC	CASSQVLASSYNEQFF
once	TRBV4-2	TRBJ2-2	NA	TGTGCCAGCAGCCAAGTCGCGGAGTCGGACACCGGGGAGCTGTTTTTT	CASSQVAESDTGELFF
NA	TRBV18	TRBJ1-5	NA	TGTGCCAGCTCACCACCGGCAGGGGAGGGTGGTCTGTATCAGCCCCAGCATTTT	CASSPPAGEGGLYQPQHF
NA	TRBV19	TRBJ1-2	NA	TGTGCCAGTAGTGACCAAAATTCCTATGGCTACACCTTC	CASSDQNSYGYTF
NA	TRBV5-1	TRBJ2-6	NA	TGCGCCAGCAGCTTGGACAGCTCTGGGGCCAACGTCCTGACTTTC	CASSLDSSGANVLTF
few	TRBV7-9	TRBJ1-6	TRBD1	TGTGCCAGCAGCTTAGGACAGGGCGAGTCACCCCTCCACTTT	CASSLGQGESPLHF
NA	TRBV4-2	TRBJ2-2	TRBD2	TGTGCCAGCAGTCCTACGTCCGGGACTAGCGGGAGTAGCGGGGAGCTGTTTTTT	CASSPTSGTSGSSGELFF
NA	TRBV5-4	TRBJ2-7	NA	TGTGCCAGCAGCTTGGACAGGAGGTCCTACGAGCAGTACTTC	CASSLDRRSYEQYF
few	TRBV18	TRBJ1-1	NA	TGTGCCAGCTCACACGGATTGAACACTGAAGCTTTCTTT	CASSHGLNTEAFF
NA	TRBV5-1	TRBJ1-2	TRBD1	TGCGCCAGCAGCTGGACCTCAGGGGGGAGCAACTATGGCTACACCTTC	CASSWTSGGSNYGYTF
NA	TRBV21-1	TRBJ2-7	NA	TGTGCCAGCAGCCTACGGTCCCGCTCCTACGAGCAGTACTTC	CASSLRSRSYEQYF
once	TRBV5-4	TRBJ2-7	NA	TGTGCCAGCAGCTTGGAGGGGTCCTACGAGCAGTACTTC	CASSLEGSYEQYF
few	TRBV27	TRBJ2-1	NA	TGTGCCAGCAGTTTTGCCCGCTCCCCTCACAATGAGCAGTTCTTC	CASSFARSPHNEQFF
NA	TRBV6-1	TRBJ2-2	TRBD1	TGTGCCAGCAGTGTACAGGGGGTAACGGCGCACGGGGAGCTGTTTTTT	CASSVQGVTAHGELFF
few	TRBV7-9	TRBJ2-7	TRBD1	TGTGCCAGCAGCCCCCGGGGACAGAACTACGAGCAGTACTTC	CASSPRGQNYEQYF
NA	TRBV5-1	TRBJ2-3	TRBD2	TGCGCCAGCAGCTTGATGATAGCGGGAGGTACAGATACGCAGTATTTT	CASSLMIAGGTDTQYF
NA	TRBV19	TRBJ2-2	NA	TGTGCCAGTAGTATAGAACAGAACACCGGGGAGCTGTTTTTT	CASSIEQNTGELFF
NA	TRBV7-8	TRBJ2-7	NA	TGTGCCAGCTCGGACGGAGCCTACGAGCAGTACTTC	CASSDGAYEQYF
NA	TRBV28	TRBJ1-1	NA	TGTGCCAGCAGTTTCAGGGGATGGGGCAGCACTGAAGCTTTCTTT	CASSFRGWGSTEAFF
NA	TRBV5-3	TRBJ1-1	NA	TGTGCCAGAAGCTTGGGGACAAGTAGGGGATCTGAAGCTTTCTTT	CARSLGTSRGSEAFF
NA	TRBV5-5	TRBJ1-1	NA	TGTGCCAGCAGCTTGTTCCAGGGCCAAGAGGTGGCTTTCTTT	CASSLFQGQEVAFF
once	TRBV5-1	TRBJ1-6	TRBD1	TGCGCCAGCAGCTTACGACAGGGTGATTCACCCCTCCACTTT	CASSLRQGDSPLHF